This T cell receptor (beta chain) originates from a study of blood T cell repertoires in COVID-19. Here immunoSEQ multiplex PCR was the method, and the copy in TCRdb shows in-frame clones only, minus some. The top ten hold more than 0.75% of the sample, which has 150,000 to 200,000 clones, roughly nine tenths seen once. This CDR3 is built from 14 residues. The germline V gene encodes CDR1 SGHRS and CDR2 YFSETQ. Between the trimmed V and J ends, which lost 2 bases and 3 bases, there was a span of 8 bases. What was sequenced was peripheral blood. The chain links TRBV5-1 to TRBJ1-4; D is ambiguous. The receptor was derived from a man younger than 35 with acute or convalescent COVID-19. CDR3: CASSLGGPNEKLFF. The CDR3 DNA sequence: TGCGCCAGCAGCTTAGGCGGCCCTAATGAAAAACTGTTTTTT.